The 30 T cell receptor beta chains reported below all come from one sample, sequenced in a study of cytomegalovirus exposure and HLA in healthy donors listed by TCRdb under 2017. The method was the immunoSEQ multiplex PCR assay. For the multiplex PCR, a mixture combining 60 forward primers for TCR Vbeta segments and 13 reverse primers for TCR Jbeta segments was used. The table was pulled from immuneACCESS by TCRdb, which kept in-frame rearrangements only. Such tables lose some clones; where checked, under half of the loss comes from unresolved V genes, and the rest has no known cause. The sample records 200,000 to 250,000 clones, more than 60% of which are singletons. The ten largest clonotypes hold roughly 2% of the sample. The sequencing input was PBMCs. All receptors derive from a woman aged 30 to 39 in good health and CMV-seronegative.

The chain uses TRBV4-1 and TRBJ1-2; 10 bases fit TRBD1. Looked up from germline, CDR1 is MGHRA and CDR2 is YSYEKL. V gave up 2 bases and J gave up 2 bases; unmatched junction bases: 8. There are 17 residues in the CDR3. The CDR3 DNA reads as TGCGCCAGCAGCCAACCCACCGGGACAGGGGACAACTATGGCTACACCTTC. This translates into CASSQPTGTGDNYGYTF.

The chain recombines TRBV7-2 with TRBJ2-1; D remains ambiguous. The CDR3 has 15 amino acids. Germline lookup yields CDR1 SGHTA and CDR2 FQGNSA. The germline V and J ends were trimmed by 7 bases and 1 base, with 14 bases remaining between them. This CDR3 is CASNPMLGSYNEQFF. The DNA of the CDR3 is TGTGCCAGCAACCCGATGCTCGGGTCCTACAATGAGCAGTTCTTC.

The chain recombines TRBV7-9 with TRBJ2-3, with D possibly being TRBD2 (5 bases). The CDR3 is made up of 14 amino acids. Germline values: CDR1 SEHNR, CDR2 FQNEAQ (reference sequence). V was clipped by 5 bases and J by 0 bases, with 9 bases between them. This CDR3 is CASSPWTSTDTQYF. The CDR3 nucleotides read TGTGCCAGCAGCCCCTGGACTAGCACAGATACGCAGTATTTT. Full variable domain (missing parts from reference TRBV7-9 and TRBJ2-3): DTGVSQNPRHKITKRGQNVTFRCDPISEHNRLYWYRQTLGQGPEFLTYFQNEAQLEKSRLLSDRFSAERPKGSFSTLEIQRTEQGDSAMYLCASSPWTSTDTQYFGPGTRLTVL.

The V and J genes are TRBV27 and TRBJ2-1; TRBD2 agrees at 7 bases. CDR1 MNHEY and CDR2 SMNVEV come from the germline V gene (reference sequence). This CDR3 contains 17 residues. J was trimmed by 7 bases and V by 4 bases; bases with no gene match: 16. The CDR3 protein is CASSYALGAGDSNEQFF. The CDR3 bases are TGTGCCAGCAGTTACGCCCTCGGGGCGGGAGACAGTAATGAGCAGTTCTTC.

With regard to this clone: This sample also contains other DNA sequences that code for the same CDR3. The rearrangement joins TRBV5-1 to TRBJ2-1, with 12 bases aligning to TRBD2. The V segment lost 0 bases and the J segment 6 bases; nucleotides outside the gene matches: 1. Germline CDR1 reads SGHRS; CDR2 reads YFSETQ. CDR3 length equals 15 residues. CDR3 sequence reads: CASSLGLAGVNEQFF. Here the CDR3 DNA reads TGCGCCAGCAGCTTGGGACTAGCGGGGGTCAATGAGCAGTTCTTC.

The V gene is TRBV7-9, the J gene TRBJ1-1; no clear D. V lost 3 bases, J lost 1 base, and 6 bases lay in between. The CDR3 extends over 13 amino acids. Germline V gene data show CDR1 as SEHNR and CDR2 as FQNEAQ (reference sequence). CDR3 sequence (DNA): TGTGCCAGCAGCTTGGGCACGAACACTGAAGCTTTCTTT. Translation gives CASSLGTNTEAFF.

This clone has a handful of counts. The chain has TRBV2 and TRBJ2-3; 15 nucleotides match TRBD2. The CDR3 spans 16 residues. The germline V gene encodes CDR1 SNHLY and CDR2 FYNNEI. The V gene end was trimmed by 6 bases and the J gene end by 3 bases; junction bases not matched to a gene: 4. The CDR3 nucleotides read TGTGCCAGCAGCCGGACTAGCGGGAGGGATACAGATACGCAGTATTTT. As protein: CASSRTSGRDTDTQYF.

The rearrangement joins TRBV30 to TRBJ1-5; 9 bases line up with TRBD1. Losses at the gene ends were 4 bases for V and 4 bases for J; bases not matched to a gene: 8. The length of the CDR3 is 15 residues. From germline, CDR1 is GTSNPN and CDR2 SVGIG (reference sequence). The CDR3 region has the DNA TGTGCCTGGAAAATCCGGGGACAGGGAAATCAGCCCCAGCATTTT. The encoded protein is CAWKIRGQGNQPQHF.

The chain combines TRBV6-6 with TRBJ2-5; 16 positions match TRBD2. Per the germline V gene, CDR1 is MNHNY and CDR2 is SVGAGI (reference sequence). V was clipped by 4 bases and J by 5 bases; unmatched bases: 4. The CDR3 covers 16 residues. The CDR3 reads CASSSGLAGGRETQYF. DNA of the CDR3: TGTGCCAGCAGTTCGGGACTAGCGGGAGGGCGGGAGACCCAGTACTTC.

This chain links TRBV5-4 with TRBJ2-2; TRBD2 aligns across 14 bases. The J segment lost 4 bases and the V segment lost 4 bases, leaving 12 bases of the junction unmatched. The CDR3 runs to 19 residues. The germline V gene encodes CDR1 SGHNT and CDR2 YYREEE (reference sequence). The CDR3 reads CASSLPGLAGVSGTGELFF. CDR3 nucleotides: TGTGCCAGCAGCCTCCCGGGACTAGCGGGAGTATCTGGCACCGGGGAGCTGTTTTTT.

This clone was recorded a few times. CDR3 DNA sequence: TGTGCCAGCAGCTCCGTGGGGGGGAGCACTGAAGCTTTCTTT. This encodes CASSSVGGSTEAFF. This chain connects TRBV5-6 to TRBJ1-1, with a possible D match to TRBD1 (5 bases). The CDR3 length is 14 residues. CDR1 is SGHDT, CDR2 YYEEEE, per germline. The V gene lost 3 bases and the J gene lost 4 bases, with 13 bases spanning the gap. Full variable domain (remainder filled in from reference TRBV5-6 and TRBJ1-1): DAGVTQSPTHLIKTRGQQVTLRCSPKSGHDTVSWYQQALGQGPQFIFQYYEEEERQRGNFPDRFSGHQFPNYSSELNVNALLLGDSALYLCASSSVGGSTEAFFGQGTRLTVV.

This clone was counted between two and nine times. The rearrangement uses TRBV13 and TRBJ2-7; TRBD2 matches 9 bases. CDR3 size: 13 residues. Germline CDR1 is PRHDT and CDR2 is FYEKMQ (reference sequence). The ends lost 7 bases at V and 5 bases at J; junction bases unmatched: 6. CDR3 region: CASNAGGPNEQYF. CDR3 in DNA: TGTGCCAGCAACGCGGGAGGGCCCAACGAGCAGTACTTC. The variable domain in full, completed from reference TRBV13 and TRBJ2-7, reads AAGVIQSPRHLIKEKRETATLKCYPIPRHDTVYWYQQGPGQDPQFLISFYEKMQSDKGSIPDRFSAQQFSDYHSELNMSSLELGDSALYFCASNAGGPNEQYFGPGTRLTVT.

The CDR3, as DNA: TGTGCCAGCAGCTTGGATGGCCTCCTAGGGGGCACAGATACGCAGTATTTT. This gives the protein CASSLDGLLGGTDTQYF. The rearrangement uses TRBV5-4 and TRBJ2-3, with D possibly TRBD1 on 5 matching bases. The V end was cut by 0 bases, the J end by 1 base, with 15 bases between. The CDR3 has 17 residues. Germline lookup yields CDR1 SGHNT and CDR2 YYREEE (reference sequence).

The chain couples TRBV7-8 to TRBJ2-2, with a possible D match to TRBD2 (6 bases). The CDR3 contains 14 residues. Per germline, CDR1 SGHVS and CDR2 FQNEAQ. V was shortened by 4 bases and J by 4 bases, with 10 bases between the two germline ends. CDR3: CASSSGLLTGELFF. CDR3 nucleotide sequence: TGTGCCAGCAGCTCGGGACTGCTCACCGGGGAGCTGTTTTTT.

This chain uses TRBV19 with TRBJ2-2; the match to TRBD2 covers 7 bases. The CDR3 is made up of 16 amino acids. Trimming at V came to 8 bases and at J to 6 bases, leaving 15 bases not matched to a gene. The germline gives CDR1 LNHDA, CDR2 SQIVND (reference sequence). The DNA for the CDR3 is TGTGCCAGTTCCCCTTCTTGGGGGGGGACGGCCGGGGAGCTGTTTTTT. It yields the protein CASSPSWGGTAGELFF. The full variable domain, completed using reference TRBV19 and TRBJ2-2, is DGGITQSPKYLFRKEGQNVTLSCEQNLNHDAMYWYRQDPGQGLRLIYYSQIVNDFQKGDIAEGYSVSREKKESFPLTVTSAQKNPTAFYLCASSPSWGGTAGELFFGEGSRLTVL.

This clone came up a few times. V gene TRBV2 combines with J gene TRBJ2-3, with TRBD2 identical over 8 bases. CDR3 length: 14 amino acids. V lost 8 bases, J lost 5 bases, and 9 bases stayed unmatched. Germline CDR1 is SNHLY and CDR2 is FYNNEI. The CDR3 DNA reads TGTGCCAGCGGCGGGAGGCAGGGACTAGATACGCAGTATTTT. This sequence encodes CASGGRQGLDTQYF.

This chain connects TRBV12-5 to TRBJ1-1; TRBD1 is a possible D gene (5 bases). This CDR3 region has 12 residues. With 1 base removed from V and 6 bases from J, the gap between germline ends came to 6 bases. CDR1 and CDR2 from the germline V gene are LGHNT and FRNRAP. As DNA, the CDR3 is TGTGCTAGTGGTTTGGGGGGCTCTGAAGCTTTCTTT. It encodes CASGLGGSEAFF.

The V gene is TRBV19, the J gene TRBJ2-6; 8 bases are shared with TRBD2. This CDR3 has 16 amino acids. From germline, CDR1 is LNHDA and CDR2 SQIVND (reference sequence). V gave up 7 bases and J gave up 0 bases; unmatched junction bases: 5. In DNA, the CDR3 is TGTGCCAGTATCAAGCGGGGGTACTCTGGGGCCAACGTCCTGACTTTC. As protein: CASIKRGYSGANVLTF.

The sample holds a few counts of this clone. The V call is TRBV6-5, the J call TRBJ1-6; no definite D call. Per germline, CDR1 MNHEY and CDR2 SVGAGI. V dropped 5 bases and J dropped 7 bases, with 9 bases sitting between them. The CDR3 has 13 residues. CDR3 nucleotide sequence: TGTGCCAGCAGTGAATGGGAGAATTCACCCCTCCACTTT. It codes for CASSEWENSPLHF.

The gene calls are TRBV4-1 and TRBJ2-7, with 7 bases lining up with TRBD1. Germline-derived CDR1 and CDR2 are MGHRA and YSYEKL. There are 16 residues in the CDR3. Trimming removed 0 bases from V and 4 bases from J; junction bases left unmatched: 9. CDR3 bases: TGCGCCAGCAGCCAAGATCAAGGGACAGCTCCATACGAGCAGTACTTC. It specifies CASSQDQGTAPYEQYF.

Remarks on this clone: The junction shows a germline mismatch at one end, possibly a read error. The chain links TRBV7-9 to TRBJ1-1; TRBD1 matches at 7 bases. Germline lookup yields CDR1 SEHNR and CDR2 FQNEAQ (reference sequence). This CDR3 has 12 residues. As DNA, the CDR3 is TGTTCCAGCAGCCGCGGACAGGCTGAAGCTTTCTTT. Translated: CSSSRGQAEAFF.

The sample holds a few counts of this clone. The CDR3 loop is CAWSLVTSGYQETQYF. The CDR3 DNA reads TGTGCCTGGAGTTTAGTGACTAGCGGGTACCAAGAGACCCAGTACTTC. This chain joins TRBV30 and TRBJ2-5; 10 bases match TRBD2. V lost 2 bases and J lost 0; bases outside the gene matches: 6. CDR1 is GTSNPN, CDR2 SVGIG, per germline (reference sequence). The CDR3 sequence is 16 residues long.

The V call is TRBV27, the J call TRBJ2-3; 9 bases map to TRBD1. CDR1 is MNHEY and CDR2 is SMNVEV in the germline V gene (reference sequence). After removal of 5 bases from V and 2 bases from J, the junction contained 5 bases not matched to a gene. CDR3 length equals 15 residues. This CDR3 reads CASSTGQGNTDTQYF. In DNA form, the CDR3 reads TGTGCCAGCAGTACGGGACAGGGAAACACAGATACGCAGTATTTT.

V gene TRBV27 combines with J gene TRBJ2-3, with a tentative D call TRBD1 (7 bases). Germline CDR1 and CDR2: MNHEY and SMNVEV (reference sequence). V was shortened by 3 bases and J by 4 bases, with 11 bases between the two germline ends. The length of the CDR3 is 14 residues. CDR3 loop: CASSFIRGADTQYF. DNA of the CDR3: TGTGCCAGCAGTTTCATCAGGGGGGCAGATACGCAGTATTTT.

This clone showed up just once. This rearrangement joins TRBV19 to TRBJ1-1, with 10 bases aligning to TRBD1. This CDR3 spans 15 amino acids. Per germline, CDR1 LNHDA and CDR2 SQIVND (reference sequence). J lost 11 bases, V lost 1 base, and 10 bases had no gene match. CDR3 nucleotides: TGTGCCAGTAGTATAGGCGGGACAGGGGACGTCATGGCTTTCTTT. It encodes CASSIGGTGDVMAFF.

The chain has TRBV7-9 and TRBJ2-1, with D possibly being TRBD2 (5 bases). The CDR3 extends over 13 amino acids. The germline V gene has CDR1 SEHNR and CDR2 FQNEAQ (reference sequence). V gave up 3 bases and J gave up 2 bases, with 5 bases separating them. In DNA, the CDR3 is TGTGCCAGCAGCTTCGGGACCTACAATGAGCAGTTCTTC. The encoded protein is CASSFGTYNEQFF.

V gene TRBV5-1 combines with J gene TRBJ2-1; TRBD1 matches 9 bases. This CDR3 region has 15 residues. Germline V gene data show CDR1 as SGHRS and CDR2 as YFSETQ. Trimming took 3 bases from V and 6 from J; bases not matched to a gene: 7. This CDR3 reads CASSYRTGDGNEQFF. CDR3 coding DNA: TGCGCCAGCAGCTATCGGACAGGGGACGGCAATGAGCAGTTCTTC.

This clone has a handful of counts. Other DNA sequences in the sample encode the same CDR3. The rearrangement links TRBV19 to TRBJ2-7, with 7 bases aligning to TRBD2. Unmatched junction bases numbered 9, after V lost 5 bases and J lost 2 bases. The CDR3 spans 15 residues. The germline V gene has CDR1 LNHDA and CDR2 SQIVND (reference sequence). The DNA for the CDR3 is TGTGCCAGTAGTCCCCGCGCTAGCGGTACCTACGAGCAGTACTTC. Translation gives CASSPRASGTYEQYF.

This clone is a singleton in its sample. The chain is built from TRBV5-6 and TRBJ2-1; 9 nucleotides match TRBD1. After removal of 5 bases from V and 10 bases from J, the junction contained 13 bases not matched to a gene. The CDR3 is 15 residues long. Germline V gives CDR1 SGHDT, CDR2 YYEEEE. As DNA, the CDR3 is TGTGCCAGCAGTTACGGACAGGGGAGGTTTAGGGAGCAGTTCTTC. Amino acid sequence: CASSYGQGRFREQFF.

Comments on this clone: At one boundary the junction diverges from the germline segment, which might be a read error. This rearrangement joins TRBV7-9 to TRBJ2-3; 8 bases match TRBD2. Germline CDR1 and CDR2: SEHNR and FQNEAQ (reference sequence). The CDR3 has 15 amino acids. The CDR3 reads CSSSLVTSGTDTQYF. CDR3 coding DNA: TGTTCCAGCAGCTTAGTTACTAGCGGTACAGATACGCAGTATTTT.